The sequence of this T cell receptor beta chain was determined in a study of blood T cell repertoires in COVID-19. On the study more broadly: The samples span acute and convalescent COVID-19 from the United States, Italy and Spain. Sources were T cells, B-cell-depleted T cells, or PBMCs; the material itself was cDNA or gDNA.

From germline, CDR1 is KGHSH and CDR2 LQKENI. The CDR3 extends over 16 amino acids. V lost 6 bases, J lost 5 bases, and 19 bases lay in between. Original processing notes: Researchers report that nucleated cell counts were estimated from reference gene primer amplification. The table came from immunoSEQ multiplex PCR; TCRdb's copy has only in-frame clones and leaves some out. V, J and clone size are taken as reported in that table, and D and trimming were inferred from the DNA itself. The data contain hundreds of thousands of clones, about 90% of them singletons. The source material was peripheral blood. The TCR was taken from a woman aged 55-69 years with COVID-19, enrolled during active disease. The chain recombines TRBV18 with TRBJ1-4; possibly TRBD1 for D (5 bases). The CDR3 loop reads CASSIGWGRANEKLFF. CDR3 DNA sequence: TGTGCCAGCTCTATAGGATGGGGCAGGGCGAATGAAAAACTGTTTTTT. Supplemented by reference TRBV18 and TRBJ1-4, the full variable domain reads NAGVMQNPRHLVRRRGQEARLRCSPMKGHSHVYWYRQLPEEGLKFMVYLQKENIIDESGMPKERFSAEFPKEGPSILRIQQVVRGDSAAYFCASSIGWGRANEKLFFGSGTQLSVL.